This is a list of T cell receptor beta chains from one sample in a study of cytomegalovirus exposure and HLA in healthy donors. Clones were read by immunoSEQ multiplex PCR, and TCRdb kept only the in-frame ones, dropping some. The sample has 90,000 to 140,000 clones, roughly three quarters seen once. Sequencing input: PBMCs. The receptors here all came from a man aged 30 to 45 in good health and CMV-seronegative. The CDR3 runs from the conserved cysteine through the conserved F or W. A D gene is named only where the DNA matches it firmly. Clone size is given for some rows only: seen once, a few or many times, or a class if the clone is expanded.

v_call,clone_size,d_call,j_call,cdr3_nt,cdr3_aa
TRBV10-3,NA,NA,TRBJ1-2,TGTGCCATCAGCGTCTCTATATTCCGGGAGGGAAACTATGGCTACACCTTC,CAISVSIFREGNYGYTF
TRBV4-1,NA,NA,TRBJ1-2,TGCGCCAGCAGCAAAGCCACAGGGCAGGGCTATGGCTACACCTTC,CASSKATGQGYGYTF
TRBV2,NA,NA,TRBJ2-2,TGTGCCAGCAGGGGACTGGCCGACACCGGGGAGCTGTTTTTT,CASRGLADTGELFF
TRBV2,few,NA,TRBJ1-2,TGTGCCAGCAGTGAATTGGGGGCCAGATCCTATGGCTACACCTTC,CASSELGARSYGYTF
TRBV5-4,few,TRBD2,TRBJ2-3,TGTGCCAGCAAACTAGCGGTCTCTAGCACAGATACGCAGTATTTT,CASKLAVSSTDTQYF
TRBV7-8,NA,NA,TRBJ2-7,TGTGCCAGCAGCTTAGGAGTCTACTACGAGCAGTACTTC,CASSLGVYYEQYF
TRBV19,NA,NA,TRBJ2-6,TGTGCCAGTAGTCTACTAGCCCAAGTCTCTGGGGCCAACGTCCTGACTTTC,CASSLLAQVSGANVLTF
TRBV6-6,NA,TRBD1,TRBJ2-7,TGTGCCAGTGGAGACAAGGGACAGGGATACTACGAGCAGTACTTC,CASGDKGQGYYEQYF
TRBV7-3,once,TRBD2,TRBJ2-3,TGTGCCAGCAGCCCCCGGACTAGGATCACAGATACGCAGTATTTT,CASSPRTRITDTQYF
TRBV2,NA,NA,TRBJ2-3,TGTGCCAGCACCAGCTACTCCAGCGCAGATACGCAGTATTTT,CASTSYSSADTQYF
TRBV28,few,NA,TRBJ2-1,TGTGCCAGCAGTTCACTAGACTCTTGGAGTCCCAGCTCCTACAATGAGCAGTTCTTC,CASSSLDSWSPSSYNEQFF
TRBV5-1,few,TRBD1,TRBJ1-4,TGCGCCAGCAGCCAGACAGGGGGAGGGGAAAAACTGTTTTTT,CASSQTGGGEKLFF
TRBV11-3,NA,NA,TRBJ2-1,TGTGCCAGCAGGCGGGATCACGAGCAGTTCTTC,CASRRDHEQFF
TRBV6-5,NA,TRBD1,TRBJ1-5,TGTGCCAGCAGGCGGGACAGGGGGGAAAATCAGCCCCAGCATTTT,CASRRDRGENQPQHF
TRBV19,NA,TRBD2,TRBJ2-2,TGTGCCAGTAGTCCACGGGGCAGCGGGGGTACCGGGGAGCTGTTTTTT,CASSPRGSGGTGELFF
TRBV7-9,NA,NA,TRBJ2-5,TGTGCCAGCAGCTTACAGGGGAATGGCCCTGCGGAGACCCAGTACTTC,CASSLQGNGPAETQYF
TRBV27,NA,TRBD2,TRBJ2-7,TGTGCCAGCAGTTTAGCGGGAGGGCCGTCACGCGAGCAGTACTTC,CASSLAGGPSREQYF
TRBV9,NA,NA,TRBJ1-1,TGTGCCAGCAGCGTAGATGGAGGGCGTGAAGCTTTCTTT,CASSVDGGREAFF